The 20 T cell receptor beta chains reported below all come from one sample, sequenced in a study of T cell changes during pregnancy in multiple sclerosis (dated by TCRdb to between 2019 and 2020). The library was prepared using the immunoSEQ multiplex PCR assay. TCRdb re-hosts the immuneACCESS table, in-frame sequences only. Its copies lack some clones; in the studies checked, an unresolved V gene accounts for under half of them, and the cause for the rest is not known. The sample table contains 40,000 to 60,000 clones; only one count was recorded for 85% to 90% of them. The ten largest clonotypes hold over 1.2% of the sample. Material: peripheral blood, obtained in the first trimester of pregnancy. The receptors shown here come from a female donor in good health, enrolled as a control in a pregnancy study.

V gene TRBV9 combines with J gene TRBJ1-3; D is undetermined. V was cut by 3 bases and J by 0 bases, with 10 bases left in between. Germline lookup yields CDR1 SGDLS and CDR2 YYNGEE. The CDR3 consists of 15 residues. In DNA, the CDR3 is TGTGCCAGCAGCGCCGGGTCGGACTCTGGAAACACCATATATTTT. Protein sequence: CASSAGSDSGNTIYF.

The table lists this clone with a few counts. In DNA form, the CDR3 reads TGCGCCAGCAGCTTGGGCGCTGAGCTCTCGGGGGACGAGCAGTACTTC. Its translation: CASSLGAELSGDEQYF. The J gene is TRBJ2-7, the V gene TRBV5-1; the D gene is possibly TRBD2 (6 bases). The CDR3 runs to 16 residues. Germline loops: CDR1 SGHRS, CDR2 YFSETQ. The germline V and J ends were trimmed by 0 bases and 5 bases, with 18 bases remaining between them.

The chain recombines TRBV6-5 with TRBJ2-1; D perhaps matches TRBD2 (6 bases). The CDR3 covers 16 residues. CDR1 is MNHEY, CDR2 SVGAGI, per germline. Trimming pared 2 bases from V and 6 bases from J, leaving 17 bases between. CDR3 bases: TGTGCCAGCAGTTACAGTGGCGGGAACGACCCCAATGAGCAGTTCTTC. This gives the protein CASSYSGGNDPNEQFF.

The chain combines TRBV11-2 with TRBJ1-6; D gene unclear. From germline, CDR1 is SGHAT and CDR2 FQNNGV. The CDR3 sequence is 13 residues long. Between the trimmed V and J ends, which lost 4 bases and 7 bases, there was a span of 8 bases. The CDR3 nucleotides read TGTGCCAGCAGCTCTACAGAAAATTCACCCCTCCACTTT. Its translation: CASSSTENSPLHF.

The chain is built from TRBV19 and TRBJ1-1; D is ambiguous. The germline V gene has CDR1 LNHDA and CDR2 SQIVND (reference sequence). The CDR3 totals 11 residues. The V end was cut by 5 bases, the J end by 11 bases, with 12 bases between. CDR3: CASSAAREAFF. CDR3 nucleotides: TGTGCCAGTAGTGCGGCGCGCGAGGCTTTCTTT.

The chain couples TRBV7-9 to TRBJ1-2, with 7 nucleotides matching TRBD1. The V segment lost 0 bases and the J segment 2 bases; nucleotides outside the gene matches: 6. The CDR3 is 16 residues long. Germline-derived CDR1 and CDR2 are SEHNR and FQNEAQ (reference sequence). CDR3 coding DNA: TGTGCCAGCAGCTTAGCTTTCAGGGGGAACAACTATGGCTACACCTTC. Translating it yields CASSLAFRGNNYGYTF.

V gene TRBV5-1 combines with J gene TRBJ2-7, with no clear D. Germline loops: CDR1 SGHRS, CDR2 YFSETQ. There are 14 residues in the CDR3. V was clipped by 0 bases and J by 3 bases, with 10 bases between them. The CDR3 reads CASSLGNKIYEQYF. CDR3 in DNA: TGCGCCAGCAGCTTGGGCAACAAGATCTACGAGCAGTACTTC.

Here the CDR3 reads CATSLGVNTEAFF. The CDR3 DNA sequence: TGTGCCACCTCGTTAGGGGTGAACACTGAAGCTTTCTTT. This chain joins TRBV19 and TRBJ1-1, with TRBD1 as a possible D gene (5 bases). This CDR3 has 13 amino acids. Trimming stripped 10 bases from V and 0 bases from J, with 12 bases between. CDR1 is LNHDA and CDR2 is SQIVND in the germline V gene (reference sequence).

This clone was observed once. The chain is built from TRBV10-1 and TRBJ1-2; D might be TRBD1 (6 bases). Trimming took 7 bases from V and 5 from J, leaving 20 bases between them. CDR1 and CDR2 (germline): WNHNN, SYGVQD (reference sequence). The CDR3 is made up of 15 amino acids. The CDR3 protein is CASITTGFWRYGYTF. The CDR3 DNA reads TGCGCCAGCATAACCACAGGGTTCTGGCGGTATGGCTACACCTTC.

This clone was seen only once. The chain links TRBV19 to TRBJ1-1, with 8 bases fitting TRBD1. The CDR3 extends over 14 amino acids. V shed 5 bases, J shed 4 bases, and the junction held 6 bases outside the gene matches. From germline, CDR1 is LNHDA and CDR2 SQIVND (reference sequence). CDR3 region: CASSSHGQGTEAFF. DNA for the CDR3: TGTGCCAGTAGTTCCCACGGACAGGGCACTGAAGCTTTCTTT.

This chain's CDR3 is CASGVDQTQPSYTDTQYF. CDR3 nucleotides: TGTGCCAGCGGAGTAGACCAAACGCAACCCTCGTACACAGATACGCAGTATTTT. V gene TRBV2 combines with J gene TRBJ2-3, with no clear D. This CDR3 has 18 residues. Trimming stripped 8 bases from V and 2 bases from J, with 26 bases between. Germline V lookup: CDR1 SNHLY, CDR2 FYNNEI.

The chain carries TRBV5-1 and TRBJ1-1, with 8 bases aligning to TRBD1. Germline V lookup: CDR1 SGHRS, CDR2 YFSETQ. The CDR3 has 14 amino acids. Trimming removed 4 bases from V and 4 bases from J; junction bases left unmatched: 6. The CDR3 protein is CASSMDRVGTEAFF. CDR3 DNA sequence: TGCGCCAGCAGCATGGACAGGGTCGGCACTGAAGCTTTCTTT.

V usage is TRBV15 and J usage is TRBJ2-5, with D tentatively TRBD2 (6 bases). CDR1 and CDR2 (germline): LNHNV, YYDKDF (reference sequence). This CDR3 is built from 14 residues. Deletions cut 5 bases from V and 3 bases from J, with 13 bases between. CDR3 nucleotide sequence: TGTGCCACCAGCCACGGAGGGCGGGAAGAGACCCAGTACTTC. This translates into CATSHGGREETQYF.

The chain couples TRBV4-1 to TRBJ2-1, with 14 positions matching TRBD2. This CDR3 contains 16 residues. Germline lookup yields CDR1 MGHRA and CDR2 YSYEKL. V lost 3 bases to trimming and J lost 5 bases; unmatched junction nucleotides: 3. The CDR3 spells CASSQTSGRGHNEQFF. The CDR3 bases are TGCGCCAGCAGCCAGACTAGCGGGAGGGGCCACAATGAGCAGTTCTTC.

The chain carries TRBV19 and TRBJ2-7, with TRBD2 identical over 7 bases. This CDR3 spans 12 amino acids. The ends lost 8 bases at V and 3 bases at J; junction bases unmatched: 4. CDR1 and CDR2 (germline): LNHDA, SQIVND (reference sequence). The CDR3 protein is CASGAGNYEQYF. CDR3 DNA sequence: TGTGCCAGTGGAGCGGGGAACTACGAGCAGTACTTC.

Here the CDR3 reads CASSLVPAGTGPQYF. CDR3 bases: TGTGCCAGCAGCTTAGTACCCGCGGGCACCGGCCCCCAGTACTTC. The gene calls are TRBV11-2 and TRBJ2-4; a weak D match, TRBD2 (5 bases). Trimming took 1 base from V and 13 from J, leaving 20 bases between them. The CDR3 length is 15 residues. Germline CDR1 is SGHAT and CDR2 is FQNNGV.

This chain links TRBV13 with TRBJ2-3, with TRBD2 as a possible D gene (5 bases). The germline V and J ends were trimmed by 6 bases and 0 bases, with 10 bases remaining between them. This CDR3 spans 14 amino acids. Germline CDR1 is PRHDT and CDR2 is FYEKMQ (reference sequence). The CDR3 protein is CASRPRTSTDTQYF. The CDR3 DNA is TGTGCCAGCAGACCCCGGACTAGCACAGATACGCAGTATTTT.

The genes are TRBV5-4 and TRBJ2-5; D gene unclear. V lost 0 bases and J lost 5, with 8 bases in between. Germline CDR1 SGHNT, CDR2 YYREEE (reference sequence). This CDR3 region has 13 residues. The CDR3 protein is CASSLALRETQYF. The DNA for the CDR3 is TGTGCCAGCAGCTTGGCCCTTCGGGAGACCCAGTACTTC.

The chain uses TRBV30 and TRBJ1-5; TRBD1 might be the D (6 bases). Trimming removed 1 base from V and 1 base from J, with 17 bases in between. The CDR3 extends over 17 amino acids. Germline assignment: CDR1 GTSNPN and CDR2 SVGIG (reference sequence). The CDR3 region is CAWSGTSGGWSNQPQHF. CDR3 coding DNA: TGTGCCTGGAGTGGAACTTCGGGGGGCTGGAGCAATCAGCCCCAGCATTTT.

V gene TRBV6-5 combines with J gene TRBJ2-7; 9 nucleotides line up with TRBD2. The V and J ends lost 8 bases and 4 bases, in that order; junction bases with no gene match: 12. CDR1 is MNHEY and CDR2 is SVGAGI in the germline V gene. The CDR3 covers 15 residues. The DNA of the CDR3 is TGTGCCAGCCGGAGTAATAGCGGGAGTAAGTACGAGCAGTACTTC. Translated, it gives CASRSNSGSKYEQYF.